Presented here are 18 T cell receptor beta chains from one specimen sequenced in a study of blood T cell repertoires in COVID-19. Data came from immunoSEQ multiplex PCR; TCRdb stores just in-frame clones and leaves some out. The sample shows about 250,000 clones, about 88% of them seen only once. The source material was PBMCs or T cells enriched from blood (not recorded which). Source of these receptors: a woman in her fifties or sixties who had recovered from COVID-19.

This clone showed up just once. The chain joins TRBV30 to TRBJ2-1; 11 nucleotides align to TRBD2. CDR3 size: 14 residues. Trimming removed 0 bases from V and 6 bases from J; junction bases left unmatched: 1. Looked up from germline, CDR1 is GTSNPN and CDR2 is SVGIG (reference sequence). The CDR3 DNA reads as TGTGCCTGGAGTGTTACTAGCGGGGGCAATGAGCAGTTCTTC. Translation: CAWSVTSGGNEQFF.

The chain carries TRBV5-1 and TRBJ2-5; 14 bases map to TRBD2. J lost 5 bases, V lost 4 bases, and 7 bases had no gene match. The CDR3 extends over 16 amino acids. CDR1 is SGHRS, CDR2 YFSETQ, per germline. The CDR3 DNA is TGCGCCAGCAGCCTACTAGGACTAGCGGGAGGCGAGACCCAGTACTTC. It is translated as CASSLLGLAGGETQYF.

This clone was counted a single time. The chain has TRBV28 and TRBJ2-1; TRBD2 agrees at 7 bases. The CDR3 is 15 residues long. Trimming took 5 bases from V and 1 from J; bases not matched to a gene: 5. Germline CDR1 MDHEN, CDR2 SYDVKM. The CDR3 DNA follows: TGTGCCAGCAGTAGCGGACTAGGGTCCTACAATGAGCAGTTCTTC. Protein: CASSSGLGSYNEQFF.

This chain's CDR3 is CASSLVGTSSFFF. The DNA for the CDR3 is TGTGCCAGCAGCTTAGTAGGGACTAGCTCCTTTTTCTTC. The chain uses TRBV7-2 and TRBJ2-1; 9 positions agree with TRBD2. This CDR3 contains 13 residues. The V gene's germline CDR1 is SGHTA and CDR2 FQGNSA. The V gene end was trimmed by 1 base and the J gene end by 16 bases; junction bases not matched to a gene: 8. Using reference TRBV7-2 and TRBJ2-1 for the parts outside the CDR3, the full variable domain is GAGVSQSPSNKVTEKGKDVELRCDPISGHTALYWYRQSLGQGLEFLIYFQGNSAPDKSGLPSDRFSAERTGGSVSTLTIQRTQQEDSAVYLCASSLVGTSSFFFGPGTRLTVL.

This sequence joins TRBV6-5 and TRBJ1-6; D is unresolved. From germline, CDR1 is MNHEY and CDR2 SVGAGI. Between the trimmed V and J ends, which lost 5 bases and 10 bases, there was a span of 12 bases. The CDR3 sequence is 13 residues long. In DNA, the CDR3 is TGTGCCAGCAGTCGAAAGGGAGACTCACCCCTCCACTTT. It is translated as CASSRKGDSPLHF.

The chain has TRBV27 and TRBJ2-5, with 7 nucleotides matching TRBD2. This CDR3 is 15 amino acids long. Germline V gene data show CDR1 as MNHEY and CDR2 as SMNVEV (reference sequence). Losses at the gene ends were 2 bases for V and 1 base for J; bases not matched to a gene: 4. Written as DNA, the CDR3 is TGTGCCAGCAGTTTAATCGGGGGGTTCCAAGAGACCCAGTACTTC. It is translated as CASSLIGGFQETQYF.

V is TRBV16 and J is TRBJ1-5; 7 nucleotides line up with TRBD1. The germline V gene encodes CDR1 KGHSY and CDR2 FQNENV. CDR3 length: 16 residues. Trimming took 0 bases from V and 4 from J; bases not matched to a gene: 6. In DNA, the CDR3 is TGTGCCAGCAGCCAATCCGGGCAGGGGGTGAATCAGCCCCAGCATTTT. It encodes CASSQSGQGVNQPQHF.

In DNA, the CDR3 is TGTGCCAGCAGCTCAGGGGTTGGACTAGCGGGATGGACCTACGAGCAGTACTTC. It codes for CASSSGVGLAGWTYEQYF. The gene calls are TRBV11-2 and TRBJ2-7; the match to TRBD2 covers 12 bases. V was clipped by 4 bases and J by 2 bases; unmatched bases: 12. CDR3 length: 18 amino acids. Germline CDR1 reads SGHAT; CDR2 reads FQNNGV.

The chain is built from TRBV3-1 (or the pseudogene TRBV3-2) and TRBJ2-5; D is perhaps TRBD2 (6 bases). Germline V gives CDR1 LGHDT, CDR2 YNNKEL (reference sequence). Trimming removed 1 base from V and 5 bases from J, with 17 bases in between. This CDR3 comprises 16 residues. CDR3 coding DNA: TGTGCCAGCAGCCAAGGGATAGCGGAGGAGTTGGAGACCCAGTACTTC. It codes for CASSQGIAEELETQYF.

The rearrangement uses TRBV4-2 and TRBJ1-6; D not resolved. Germline lookup yields CDR1 LGHNA and CDR2 YNFKEQ. V lost 0 bases, J lost 4 bases, and 7 bases lay in between. The CDR3 runs 15 residues. CDR3 region: CASSQDPGYNSPLHF. The CDR3, as DNA: TGTGCCAGCAGCCAAGATCCGGGATATAATTCACCCCTCCACTTT.

This CDR3 reads CASRLIGGNYGYTF. CDR3 DNA sequence: TGTGCCAGCAGGCTTATAGGGGGTAACTATGGCTACACCTTC. The chain is built from TRBV27 and TRBJ1-2; D might be TRBD1 (6 bases). V lost 6 bases, J lost 1 base, and 12 bases lay in between. The CDR3 sequence is 14 residues long. From germline, CDR1 is MNHEY and CDR2 SMNVEV (reference sequence).

V usage is TRBV15 and J usage is TRBJ2-5, with 14 bases fitting TRBD2. V lost 5 bases to trimming and J lost 4 bases; unmatched junction nucleotides: 6. In germline, CDR1 is LNHNV, CDR2 YYDKDF (reference sequence). The CDR3 covers 16 residues. The CDR3 nucleotides read TGTGCCACCAGCGGTTCAGGACTAGCGGGAGGAGAGACCCAGTACTTC. Translated, it gives CATSGSGLAGGETQYF.

A remark on this clone: The junction differs from germline at one of its ends, possibly a read error. The chain is built from TRBV28 and TRBJ2-7; TRBD1 agrees at 9 bases. The CDR3 loop spans 15 amino acids. Germline CDR1 is MDHEN and CDR2 is SYDVKM. This CDR3 is CATSVPGQGSHEQYF. The CDR3 DNA sequence: TGTGCCACAAGCGTACCGGGACAGGGCTCCCACGAGCAGTACTTC.

The gene calls are TRBV13 and TRBJ2-7, with TRBD1 matching 9 bases. This CDR3 spans 15 amino acids. In germline, CDR1 is PRHDT, CDR2 FYEKMQ (reference sequence). V was pared by 4 bases and J by 5 bases, with 9 bases of the junction left unmatched. The CDR3 coding sequence is TGTGCCAGCAGCTCCACCTACCGGGACAGGGACGAGCAGTACTTC. Encoded protein: CASSSTYRDRDEQYF.

The chain couples TRBV2 to TRBJ2-7; 7 bases align to TRBD2. The CDR3 spans 14 residues. After removal of 8 bases from V and 6 bases from J, the junction contained 13 bases not matched to a gene. Looked up from germline, CDR1 is SNHLY and CDR2 is FYNNEI. The CDR3 coding sequence is TGTGCCAGCTTAAGGGTGCGGGGGTCCCTCGAGCAGTACTTC. This sequence encodes CASLRVRGSLEQYF.

The gene calls are TRBV7-2 and TRBJ2-3, with TRBD2 matching over 14 bases. CDR3 length: 16 amino acids. Germline CDR1 is SGHTA and CDR2 is FQGNSA. V lost 5 bases to trimming and J lost 5 bases; unmatched junction nucleotides: 6. The CDR3: CASSPGGLAGVDTQYF. The CDR3 DNA follows: TGTGCCAGCAGCCCAGGGGGACTAGCGGGAGTAGATACGCAGTATTTT.

V usage is TRBV12-3 or TRBV12-4 and J usage is TRBJ1-2; no clear D. The V gene lost 2 bases and the J gene lost 13 bases, with 17 bases spanning the gap. The CDR3 contains 13 residues. The CDR3 sequence is CASSLFGRGKVTF. CDR3 nucleotide sequence: TGTGCCAGCAGTTTATTTGGTAGAGGGAAGGTCACCTTC.

The chain combines TRBV28 with TRBJ1-1, with D perhaps TRBD1 (5 bases). CDR3 length equals 15 residues. Trimming took 6 bases from V and 10 from J, leaving 24 bases between them. Germline V lookup: CDR1 MDHEN, CDR2 SYDVKM. The CDR3 region is CASSLTGLTNTGAFF. The CDR3 nucleotides are TGTGCCAGCAGCCTCACAGGACTAACAAATACCGGAGCTTTCTTT.